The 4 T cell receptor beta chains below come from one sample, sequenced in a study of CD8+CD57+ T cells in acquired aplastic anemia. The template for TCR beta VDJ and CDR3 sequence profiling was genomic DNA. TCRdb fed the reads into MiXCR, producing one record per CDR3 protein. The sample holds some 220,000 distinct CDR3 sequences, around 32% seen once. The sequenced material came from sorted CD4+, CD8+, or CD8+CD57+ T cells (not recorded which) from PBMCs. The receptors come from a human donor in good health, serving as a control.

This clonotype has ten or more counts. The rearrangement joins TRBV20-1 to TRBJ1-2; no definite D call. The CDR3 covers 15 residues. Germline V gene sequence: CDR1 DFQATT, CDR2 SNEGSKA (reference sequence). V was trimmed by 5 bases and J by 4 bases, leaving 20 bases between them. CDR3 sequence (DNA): TGCAGTGCTCCCCAGACTCAACTCCTCGCCTATGGCTACACCTTC. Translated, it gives CSAPQTQLLAYGYTF.

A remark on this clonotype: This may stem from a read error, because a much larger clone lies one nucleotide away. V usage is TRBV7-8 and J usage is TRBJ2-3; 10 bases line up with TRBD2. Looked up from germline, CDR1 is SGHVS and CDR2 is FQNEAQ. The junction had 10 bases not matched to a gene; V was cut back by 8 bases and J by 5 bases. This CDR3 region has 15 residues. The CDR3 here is CASGSSGGPGDTQYF. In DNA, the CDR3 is TGTGCCAGCGGCAGTAGCGGGGGGCCCGGAGATACGCAGTATTTT.

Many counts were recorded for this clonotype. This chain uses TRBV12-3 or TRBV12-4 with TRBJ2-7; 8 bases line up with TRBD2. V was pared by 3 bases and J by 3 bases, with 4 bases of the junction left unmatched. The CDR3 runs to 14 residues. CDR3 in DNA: TGTGCCAGCAGTTTGGGCGGGGGGAACTACGAGCAGTACTTC. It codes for CASSLGGGNYEQYF.

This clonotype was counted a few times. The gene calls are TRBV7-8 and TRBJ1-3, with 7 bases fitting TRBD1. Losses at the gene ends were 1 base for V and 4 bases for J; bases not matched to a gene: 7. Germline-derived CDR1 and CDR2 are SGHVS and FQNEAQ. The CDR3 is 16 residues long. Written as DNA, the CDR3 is TGTGCCAGCAGCTTAGTTCAGGGGGTTTCCGGAAACACCATATATTTT. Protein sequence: CASSLVQGVSGNTIYF.